The next 2 T cell receptor beta chains were all read from a single sample in a study of blood T cell repertoires in COVID-19 (dated by TCRdb to 2018 to 2020). Preparation of the library involved the immunoSEQ multiplex PCR assay. Imported from immuneACCESS, the table was reduced by TCRdb to in-frame sequences with V and J called. These copies leave out some clones; in studies compared against another copy, an unresolved V gene accounts for under half, and the cause of the remainder is not known. The sample records approximately 290,000 clones, roughly 91% of which are singletons. In total, the top ten clones hold more than 0.75% of the sample. Sequenced material: peripheral blood. These receptors came from a young man with acute or convalescent COVID-19.

The chain is built from TRBV6-5 and TRBJ1-2; perhaps TRBD1 as D (6 bases). CDR1 MNHEY and CDR2 SVGAGI come from the germline V gene. V shed 7 bases and J shed 7 bases, with 16 bases lying between them. CDR3 length: 13 residues. CDR3 region: CASTRGMDGGYTF. The CDR3 DNA reads TGTGCCAGCACCAGGGGAATGGACGGTGGCTACACCTTC.

The V gene is TRBV5-1, the J gene TRBJ2-1; 9 bases are shared with TRBD2. Germline CDR1 and CDR2: SGHRS and YFSETQ. V trimming: 5 bases; J trimming: 5 bases; junction bases outside the gene matches: 5. The CDR3 has 14 residues. CDR3 amino acids: CASSGSGSHNEQFF. CDR3 sequence (DNA): TGCGCCAGCAGTGGTAGCGGGAGCCACAATGAGCAGTTCTTC.